This TCR beta chain was retrieved from a study of PD-1 blockade in mismatch repair-deficient tumors. Method: immunoSEQ multiplex PCR; TCRdb's copy keeps in-frame clones and lacks some. The table lists approximately 120,000 clones, around 83% of them singletons. This CDR3 has 14 residues. Per the germline V gene, CDR1 is MGHRA and CDR2 is YSYEKL. V lost 3 bases, J lost 5 bases, and 13 bases lay in between. The rearrangement joins TRBV4-1 to TRBJ2-5; tentatively, D is TRBD2 (5 bases). This TCR was recovered from an adult with mismatch repair-deficient cancer. The sequencing here drew on peripheral blood, taken 44 weeks after starting pembrolizumab. Written as DNA, the CDR3 is TGCGCCAGCAGCCAGCAACTAGTGGTGGAGACCCAGTACTTC. Its protein product is CASSQQLVVETQYF.